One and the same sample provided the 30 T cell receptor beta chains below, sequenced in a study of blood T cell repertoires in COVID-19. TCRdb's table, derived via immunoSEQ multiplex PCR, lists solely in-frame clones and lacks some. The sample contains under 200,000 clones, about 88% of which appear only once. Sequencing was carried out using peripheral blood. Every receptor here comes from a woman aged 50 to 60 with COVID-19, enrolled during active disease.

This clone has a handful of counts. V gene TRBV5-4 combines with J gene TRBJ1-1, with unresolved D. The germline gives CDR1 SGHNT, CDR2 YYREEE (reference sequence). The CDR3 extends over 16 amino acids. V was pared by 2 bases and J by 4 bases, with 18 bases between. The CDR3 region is CASSLQGGAEGTEAFF. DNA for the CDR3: TGTGCCAGCAGCTTACAAGGTGGTGCCGAGGGCACTGAAGCTTTCTTT.

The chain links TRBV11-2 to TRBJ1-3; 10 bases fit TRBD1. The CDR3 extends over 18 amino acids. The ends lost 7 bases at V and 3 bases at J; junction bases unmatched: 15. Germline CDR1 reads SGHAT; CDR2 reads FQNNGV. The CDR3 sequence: CASIQRGRQGASGNTIYF. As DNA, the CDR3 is TGTGCCAGCATCCAAAGGGGCCGACAGGGGGCCAGTGGAAACACCATATATTTT.

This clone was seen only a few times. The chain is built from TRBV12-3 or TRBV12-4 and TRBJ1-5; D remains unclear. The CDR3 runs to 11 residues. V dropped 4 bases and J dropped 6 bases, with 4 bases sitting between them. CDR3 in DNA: TGTGCCAGCAGTTCCGGTCAGCCCCAGCATTTT. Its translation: CASSSGQPQHF.

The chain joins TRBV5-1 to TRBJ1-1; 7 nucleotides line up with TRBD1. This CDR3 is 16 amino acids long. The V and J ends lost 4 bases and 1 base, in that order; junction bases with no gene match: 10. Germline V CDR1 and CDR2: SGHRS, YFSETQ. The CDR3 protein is CASSPANRGENTEAFF. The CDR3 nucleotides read TGCGCCAGCAGCCCCGCGAACAGGGGCGAGAACACTGAAGCTTTCTTT.

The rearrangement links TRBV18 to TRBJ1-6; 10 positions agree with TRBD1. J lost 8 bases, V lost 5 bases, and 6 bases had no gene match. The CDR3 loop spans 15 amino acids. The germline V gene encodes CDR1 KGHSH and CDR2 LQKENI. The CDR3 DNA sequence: TGTGCCAGCTCAACGTCCGGGACAGGGGATTCACCCCTCCACTTT. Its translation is CASSTSGTGDSPLHF. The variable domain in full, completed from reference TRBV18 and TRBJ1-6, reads NAGVMQNPRHLVRRRGQEARLRCSPMKGHSHVYWYRQLPEEGLKFMVYLQKENIIDESGMPKERFSAEFPKEGPSILRIQQVVRGDSAAYFCASSTSGTGDSPLHFGNGTRLTVT.

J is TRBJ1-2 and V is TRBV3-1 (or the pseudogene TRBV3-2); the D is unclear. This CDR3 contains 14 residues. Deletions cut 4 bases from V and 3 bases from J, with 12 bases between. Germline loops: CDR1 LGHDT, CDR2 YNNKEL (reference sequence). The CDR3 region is CASSPSPWDYGYTF. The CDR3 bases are TGTGCCAGCAGCCCTAGTCCTTGGGACTATGGCTACACCTTC.

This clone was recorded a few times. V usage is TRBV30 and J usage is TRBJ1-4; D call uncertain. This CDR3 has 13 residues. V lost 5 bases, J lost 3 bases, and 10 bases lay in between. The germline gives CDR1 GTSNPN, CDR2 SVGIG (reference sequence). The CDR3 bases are TGTGCCTGGGGGTTCGGGGCTAATGAAAAACTGTTTTTT. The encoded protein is CAWGFGANEKLFF.

CDR3 DNA sequence: TGTGCCAGCAGTTTATCGGGCTTGGATACGCAGTATTTT. Amino acids: CASSLSGLDTQYF. This rearrangement joins TRBV27 to TRBJ2-3; D is unclear. The CDR3 has 13 residues. Trimming stripped 0 bases from V and 6 bases from J, with 7 bases between. Germline-derived CDR1 and CDR2 are MNHEY and SMNVEV (reference sequence).

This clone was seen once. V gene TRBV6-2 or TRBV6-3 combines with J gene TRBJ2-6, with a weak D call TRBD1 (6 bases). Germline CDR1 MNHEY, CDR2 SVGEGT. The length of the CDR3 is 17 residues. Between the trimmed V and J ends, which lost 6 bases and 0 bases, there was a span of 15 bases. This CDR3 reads CASSSNDRLSGANVLTF. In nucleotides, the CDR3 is TGTGCCAGCAGCTCCAACGACAGGCTCTCTGGGGCCAACGTCCTGACTTTC.

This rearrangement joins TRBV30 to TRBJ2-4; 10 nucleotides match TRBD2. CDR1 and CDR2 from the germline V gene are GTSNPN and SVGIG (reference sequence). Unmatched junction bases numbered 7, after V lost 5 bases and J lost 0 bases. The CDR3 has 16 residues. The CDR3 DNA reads TGTGCCTGGGCCAGCGGGGGGGCTCTAGCCAAAAACATTCAGTACTTC. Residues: CAWASGGALAKNIQYF.

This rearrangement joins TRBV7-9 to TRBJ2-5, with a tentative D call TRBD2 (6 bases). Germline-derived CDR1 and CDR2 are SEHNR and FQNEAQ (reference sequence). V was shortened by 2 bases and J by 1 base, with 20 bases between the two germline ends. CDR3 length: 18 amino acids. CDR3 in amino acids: CASSLPQRGGELQETQYF. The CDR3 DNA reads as TGTGCCAGCAGCTTACCCCAAAGGGGCGGGGAACTCCAAGAGACCCAGTACTTC.

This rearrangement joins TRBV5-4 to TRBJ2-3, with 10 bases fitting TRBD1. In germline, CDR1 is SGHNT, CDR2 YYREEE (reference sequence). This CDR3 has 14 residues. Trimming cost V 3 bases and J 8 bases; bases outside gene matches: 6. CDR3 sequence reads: CASSSRDRGATQYF. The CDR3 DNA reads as TGTGCCAGCAGCTCACGGGACAGGGGAGCTACGCAGTATTTT.

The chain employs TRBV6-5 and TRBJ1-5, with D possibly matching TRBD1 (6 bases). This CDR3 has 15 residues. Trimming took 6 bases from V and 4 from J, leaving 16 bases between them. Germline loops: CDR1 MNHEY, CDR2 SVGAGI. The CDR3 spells CASRPPGGGNQPQHF. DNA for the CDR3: TGTGCCAGCAGACCGCCGGGGGGCGGAAATCAGCCCCAGCATTTT.

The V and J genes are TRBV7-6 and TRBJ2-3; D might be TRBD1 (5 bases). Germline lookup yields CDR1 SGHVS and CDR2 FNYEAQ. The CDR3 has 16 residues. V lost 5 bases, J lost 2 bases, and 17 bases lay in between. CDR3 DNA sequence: TGTGCCAGCAGCCTTGGGGCTAAGTATTCCACAGATACGCAGTATTTT. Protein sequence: CASSLGAKYSTDTQYF.

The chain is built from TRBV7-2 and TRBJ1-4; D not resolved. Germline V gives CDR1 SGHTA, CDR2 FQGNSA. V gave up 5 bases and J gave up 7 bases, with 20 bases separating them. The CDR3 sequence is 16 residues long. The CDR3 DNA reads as TGTGCCAGCAGCCCTAGTGGTTCATTTGGAGGTGAAAAACTGTTTTTT. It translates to CASSPSGSFGGEKLFF.

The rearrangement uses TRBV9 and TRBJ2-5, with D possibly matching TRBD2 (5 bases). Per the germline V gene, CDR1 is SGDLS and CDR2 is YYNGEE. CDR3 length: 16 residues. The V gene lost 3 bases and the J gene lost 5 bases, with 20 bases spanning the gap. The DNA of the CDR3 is TGTGCCAGCAGCGCTCAGCGGACGGAAGAGCGGGAGACCCAGTACTTC. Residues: CASSAQRTEERETQYF.

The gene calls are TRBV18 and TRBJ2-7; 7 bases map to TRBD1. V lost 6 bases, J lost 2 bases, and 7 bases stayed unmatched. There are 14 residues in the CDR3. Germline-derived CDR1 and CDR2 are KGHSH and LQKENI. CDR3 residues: CASSSGTATYEQYF. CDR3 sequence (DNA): TGTGCCAGCTCGTCCGGGACAGCAACCTACGAGCAGTACTTC.

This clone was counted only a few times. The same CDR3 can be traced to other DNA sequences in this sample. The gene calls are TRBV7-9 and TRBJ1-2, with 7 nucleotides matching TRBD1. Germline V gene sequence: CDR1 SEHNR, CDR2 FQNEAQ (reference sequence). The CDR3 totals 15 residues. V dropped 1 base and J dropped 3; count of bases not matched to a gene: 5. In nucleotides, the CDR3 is TGTGCCAGCAGCTTAGGACAGGGAGGCGACTATGGCTACACCTTC. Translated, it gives CASSLGQGGDYGYTF.

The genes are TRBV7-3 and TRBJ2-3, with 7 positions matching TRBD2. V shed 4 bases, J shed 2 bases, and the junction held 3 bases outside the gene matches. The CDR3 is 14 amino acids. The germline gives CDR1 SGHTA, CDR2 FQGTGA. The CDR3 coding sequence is TGTGCCAGCAGCTCGGGAGGCCCCACAGATACGCAGTATTTT. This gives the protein CASSSGGPTDTQYF.

CDR3 DNA: TGTGCCAGCAGCCAAGAACCCCGACAGGGGCCGAATGAAAAACTGTTTTTT. It codes for CASSQEPRQGPNEKLFF. The V gene is TRBV3-1 (or the pseudogene TRBV3-2), the J gene TRBJ1-4; 8 bases map to TRBD1. With V trimmed by 0 bases and J by 5 bases, 8 bases remained unmatched. Germline V CDR1 and CDR2: LGHDT, YNNKEL (reference sequence). The CDR3 length is 17 residues.

This CDR3 reads CASSKSGNSYEQYF. As DNA, the CDR3 is TGCGCCAGCAGTAAATCAGGGAACTCCTACGAGCAGTACTTC. The genes are TRBV10-1 and TRBJ2-7, with D tentatively TRBD1 (5 bases). This CDR3 has 14 amino acids. Trimming shortened V by 5 bases and J by 0 bases, and 11 bases separated the two germline ends. Germline V gene lookup returns CDR1 WNHNN and CDR2 SYGVQD (reference sequence).

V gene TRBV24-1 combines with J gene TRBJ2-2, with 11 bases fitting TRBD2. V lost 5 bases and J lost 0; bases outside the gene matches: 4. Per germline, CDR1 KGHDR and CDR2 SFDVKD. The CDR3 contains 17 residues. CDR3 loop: CATSGLAGGPNTGELFF. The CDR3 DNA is TGTGCCACCAGTGGGCTAGCGGGGGGCCCGAACACCGGGGAGCTGTTTTTT.

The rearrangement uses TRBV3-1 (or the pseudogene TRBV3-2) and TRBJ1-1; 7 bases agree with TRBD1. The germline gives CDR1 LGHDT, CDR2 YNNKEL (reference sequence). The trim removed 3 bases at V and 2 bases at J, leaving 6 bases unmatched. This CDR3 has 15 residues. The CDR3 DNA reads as TGTGCCAGCAGCCAGGTCGGGACAGCCAACACTGAAGCTTTCTTT. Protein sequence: CASSQVGTANTEAFF.

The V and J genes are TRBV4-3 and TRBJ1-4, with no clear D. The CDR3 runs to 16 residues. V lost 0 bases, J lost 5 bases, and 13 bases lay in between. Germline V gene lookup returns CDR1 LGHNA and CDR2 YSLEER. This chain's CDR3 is CASSQEVGSQNEKLFF. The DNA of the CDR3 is TGCGCCAGCAGCCAAGAAGTGGGCAGCCAAAATGAAAAACTGTTTTTT.

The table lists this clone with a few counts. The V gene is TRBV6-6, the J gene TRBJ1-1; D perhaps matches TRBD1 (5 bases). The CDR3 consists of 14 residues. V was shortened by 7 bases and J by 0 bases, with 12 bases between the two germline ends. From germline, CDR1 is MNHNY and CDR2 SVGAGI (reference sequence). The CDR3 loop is CASKTGEMNTEAFF. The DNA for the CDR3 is TGTGCCAGCAAAACAGGTGAAATGAACACTGAAGCTTTCTTT.

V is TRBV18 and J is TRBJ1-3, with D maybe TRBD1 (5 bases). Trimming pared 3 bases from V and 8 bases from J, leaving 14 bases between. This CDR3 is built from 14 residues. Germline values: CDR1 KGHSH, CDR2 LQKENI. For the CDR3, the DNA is TGTGCCAGCTCACCCACGTTTGGGGCGGACACCATATATTTT. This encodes CASSPTFGADTIYF.

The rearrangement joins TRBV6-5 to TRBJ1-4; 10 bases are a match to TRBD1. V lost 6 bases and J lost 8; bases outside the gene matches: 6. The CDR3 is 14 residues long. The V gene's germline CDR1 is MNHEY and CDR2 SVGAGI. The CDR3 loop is CASRDPGQGEKLFF. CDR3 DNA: TGTGCCAGCAGAGATCCGGGACAGGGGGAAAAACTGTTTTTT.

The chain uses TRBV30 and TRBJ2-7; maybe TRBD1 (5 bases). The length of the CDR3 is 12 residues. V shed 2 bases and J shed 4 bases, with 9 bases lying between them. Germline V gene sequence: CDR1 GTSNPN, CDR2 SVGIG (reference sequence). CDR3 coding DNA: TGTGCCTGGAGTATCAGGGCTTACGAGCAGTACTTC. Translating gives CAWSIRAYEQYF.

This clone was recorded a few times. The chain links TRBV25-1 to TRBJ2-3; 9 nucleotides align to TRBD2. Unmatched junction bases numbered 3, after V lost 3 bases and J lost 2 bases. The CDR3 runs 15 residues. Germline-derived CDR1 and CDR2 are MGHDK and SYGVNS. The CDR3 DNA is TGTGCCAGCAGTGACCTAGCGGGGTTCACAGATACGCAGTATTTT. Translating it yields CASSDLAGFTDTQYF.

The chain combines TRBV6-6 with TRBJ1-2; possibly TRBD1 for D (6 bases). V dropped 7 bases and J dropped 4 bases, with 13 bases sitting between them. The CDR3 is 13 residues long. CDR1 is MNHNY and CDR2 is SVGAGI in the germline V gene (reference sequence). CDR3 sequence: CASTEGRGYGYTF. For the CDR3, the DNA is TGTGCCAGCACCGAAGGCAGGGGCTATGGCTACACCTTC.